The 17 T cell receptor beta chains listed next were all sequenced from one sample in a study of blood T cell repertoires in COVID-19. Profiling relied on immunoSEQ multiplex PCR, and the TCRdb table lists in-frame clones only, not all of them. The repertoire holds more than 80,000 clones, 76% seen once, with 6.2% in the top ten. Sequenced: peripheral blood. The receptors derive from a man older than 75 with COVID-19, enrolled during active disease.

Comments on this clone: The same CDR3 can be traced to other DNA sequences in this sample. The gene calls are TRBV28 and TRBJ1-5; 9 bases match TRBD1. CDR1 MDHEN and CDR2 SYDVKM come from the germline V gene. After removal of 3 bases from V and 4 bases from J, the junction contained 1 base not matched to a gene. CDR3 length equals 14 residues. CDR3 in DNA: TGTGCCAGCAGTTTGGGACAGGGTAATCAGCCCCAGCATTTT. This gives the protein CASSLGQGNQPQHF.

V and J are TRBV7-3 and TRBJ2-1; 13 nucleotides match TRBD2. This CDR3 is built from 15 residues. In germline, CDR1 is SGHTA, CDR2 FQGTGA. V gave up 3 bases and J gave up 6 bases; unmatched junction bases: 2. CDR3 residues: CASSLTSGRLNEQFF. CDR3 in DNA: TGTGCCAGCAGCTTGACTAGCGGGAGGCTCAATGAGCAGTTCTTC.

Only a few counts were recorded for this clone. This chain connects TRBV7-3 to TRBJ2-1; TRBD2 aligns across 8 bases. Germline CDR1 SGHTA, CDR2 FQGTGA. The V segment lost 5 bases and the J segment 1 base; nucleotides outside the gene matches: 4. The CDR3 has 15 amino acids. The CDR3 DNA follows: TGTGCCAGCAGCCCCCTAGCGGGTTCCTACAATGAGCAGTTCTTC. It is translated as CASSPLAGSYNEQFF.

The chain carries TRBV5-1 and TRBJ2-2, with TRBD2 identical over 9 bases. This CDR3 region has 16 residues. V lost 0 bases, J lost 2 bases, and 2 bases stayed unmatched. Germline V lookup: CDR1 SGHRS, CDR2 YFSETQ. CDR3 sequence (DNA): TGCGCCAGCAGCTTGGGACTAGCGGTTAACACCGGGGAGCTGTTTTTT. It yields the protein CASSLGLAVNTGELFF.

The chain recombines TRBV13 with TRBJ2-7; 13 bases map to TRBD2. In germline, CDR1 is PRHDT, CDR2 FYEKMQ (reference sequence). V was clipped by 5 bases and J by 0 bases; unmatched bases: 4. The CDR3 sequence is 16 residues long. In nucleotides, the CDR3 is TGTGCCAGCAGCCAGGGACTAGCGGGAAGCTCCTACGAGCAGTACTTC. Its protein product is CASSQGLAGSSYEQYF.

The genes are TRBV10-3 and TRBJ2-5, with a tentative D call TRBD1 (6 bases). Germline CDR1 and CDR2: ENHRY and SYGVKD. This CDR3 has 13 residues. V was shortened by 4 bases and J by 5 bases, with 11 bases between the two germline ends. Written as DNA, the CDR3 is TGTGCCATCAGTGGACAGGCGGGTGAGACCCAGTACTTC. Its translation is CAISGQAGETQYF.

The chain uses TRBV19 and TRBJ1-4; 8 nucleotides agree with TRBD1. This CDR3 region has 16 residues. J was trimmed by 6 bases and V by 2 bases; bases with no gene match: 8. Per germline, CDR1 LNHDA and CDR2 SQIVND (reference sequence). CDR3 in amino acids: CASSITRTGGYEKLFF. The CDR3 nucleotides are TGTGCCAGTAGTATAACGCGCACAGGGGGGTATGAAAAACTGTTTTTT.

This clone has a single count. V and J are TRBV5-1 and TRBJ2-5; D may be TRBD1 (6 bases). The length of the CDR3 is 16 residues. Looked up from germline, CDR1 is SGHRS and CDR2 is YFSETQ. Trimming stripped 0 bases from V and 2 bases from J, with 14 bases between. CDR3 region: CASSLARGTLQETQYF. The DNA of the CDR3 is TGCGCCAGCAGCTTGGCCAGGGGAACCTTACAAGAGACCCAGTACTTC.

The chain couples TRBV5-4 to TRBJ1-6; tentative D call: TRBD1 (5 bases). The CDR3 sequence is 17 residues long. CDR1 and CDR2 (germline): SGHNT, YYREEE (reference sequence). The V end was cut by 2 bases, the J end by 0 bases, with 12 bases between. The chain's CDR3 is CASSFYRPYSYNSPLHF. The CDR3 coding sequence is TGTGCCAGCAGCTTTTACAGGCCTTACTCCTATAATTCACCCCTCCACTTT.

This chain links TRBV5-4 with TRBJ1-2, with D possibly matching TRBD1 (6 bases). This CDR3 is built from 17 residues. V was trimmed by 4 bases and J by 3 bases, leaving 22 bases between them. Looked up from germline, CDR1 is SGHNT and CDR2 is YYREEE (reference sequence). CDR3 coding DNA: TGTGCCAGCAGCCCCGCACAGGGTCGAGGGAGAGACTATGGCTACACCTTC. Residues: CASSPAQGRGRDYGYTF.

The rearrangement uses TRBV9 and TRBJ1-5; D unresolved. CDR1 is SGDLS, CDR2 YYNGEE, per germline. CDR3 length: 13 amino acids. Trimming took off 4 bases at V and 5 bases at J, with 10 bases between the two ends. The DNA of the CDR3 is TGTGCCAGCAGCCGTAGCGGGGATCAGCCCCAGCATTTT. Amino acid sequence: CASSRSGDQPQHF.

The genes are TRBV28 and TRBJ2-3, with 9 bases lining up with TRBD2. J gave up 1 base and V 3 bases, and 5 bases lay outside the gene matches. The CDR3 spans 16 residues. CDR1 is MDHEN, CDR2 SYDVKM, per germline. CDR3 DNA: TGTGCCAGCAGTTTTGATATAGCGGGGGGCACAGATACGCAGTATTTT. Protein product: CASSFDIAGGTDTQYF.

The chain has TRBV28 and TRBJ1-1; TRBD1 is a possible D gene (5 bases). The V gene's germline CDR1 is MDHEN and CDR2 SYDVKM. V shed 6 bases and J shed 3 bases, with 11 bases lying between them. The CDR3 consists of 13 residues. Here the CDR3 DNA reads TGTGCCAGCAGCCCAGGGATTTACACTGAAGCTTTCTTT. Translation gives CASSPGIYTEAFF. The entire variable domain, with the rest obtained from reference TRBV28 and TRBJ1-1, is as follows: DVKVTQSSRYLVKRTGEKVFLECVQDMDHENMFWYRQDPGLGLRLIYFSYDVKMKEKGDIPEGYSVSREKKERFSLILESASTNQTSMYLCASSPGIYTEAFFGQGTRLTVV.

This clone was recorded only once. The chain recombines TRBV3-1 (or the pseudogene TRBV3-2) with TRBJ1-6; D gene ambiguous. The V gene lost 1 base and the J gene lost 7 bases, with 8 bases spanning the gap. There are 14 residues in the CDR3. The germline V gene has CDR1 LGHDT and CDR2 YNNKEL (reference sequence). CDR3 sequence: CASSQVPVNSPLHF. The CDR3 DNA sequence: TGTGCCAGCAGCCAAGTTCCGGTGAATTCACCCCTCCACTTT.

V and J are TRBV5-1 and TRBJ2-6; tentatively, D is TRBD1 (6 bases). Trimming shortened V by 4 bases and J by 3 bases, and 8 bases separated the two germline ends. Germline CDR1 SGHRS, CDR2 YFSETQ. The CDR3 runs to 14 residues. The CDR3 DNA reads TGCGCCAGCAGCCCAGGGGATGGGGCCAACGTCCTGACTTTC. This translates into CASSPGDGANVLTF.

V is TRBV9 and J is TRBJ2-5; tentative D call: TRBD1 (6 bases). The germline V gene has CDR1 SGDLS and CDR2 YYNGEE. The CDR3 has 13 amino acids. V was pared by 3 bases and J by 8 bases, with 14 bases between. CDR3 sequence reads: CASSEGTSQTQYF. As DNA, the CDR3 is TGTGCCAGCAGCGAGGGGACAAGCCAAACCCAGTACTTC.

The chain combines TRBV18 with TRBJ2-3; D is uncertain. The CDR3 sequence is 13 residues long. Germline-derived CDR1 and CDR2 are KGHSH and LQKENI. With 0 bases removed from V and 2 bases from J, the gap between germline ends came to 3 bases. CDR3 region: CASSPPATDTQYF. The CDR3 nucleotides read TGTGCCAGCTCACCACCGGCCACAGATACGCAGTATTTT.